A single sample gave rise to the 17 T cell receptor beta chains below, sequenced in a study of blood T cells in healthy people across ages. It was with a sample-barcoded 5' primer and a J-beta primer mix that a second PCR of roughly 7 to 11 cycles was run. TCRdb recomputed calls from the 5' RACE reads with MiXCR, one row per CDR3 protein. The profile covers about 1,800,000 distinct CDR3 sequences, with 28% appearing a single time and 7% to 9% taken by the ten largest. The sequenced material came from blood. Receptors were obtained from a woman aged 30 to 39 in good health.

This rearrangement joins TRBV20-1 to TRBJ2-3, with D hard to call. The germline V and J ends were trimmed by 0 bases and 2 bases, with 12 bases remaining between them. Per germline, CDR1 DFQATT and CDR2 SNEGSKA (reference sequence). This CDR3 comprises 15 residues. CDR3 DNA sequence: TGCAGTGCTAGAGAGGGGTCTATCGTCACAGATACGCAGTATTTT. It specifies CSAREGSIVTDTQYF.

The chain carries TRBV24-1 and TRBJ2-1; unclear D gene. With 7 bases removed from V and 10 bases from J, the gap between germline ends came to 13 bases. The germline V gene encodes CDR1 KGHDR and CDR2 SFDVKD. The CDR3 is 12 amino acids. CDR3 sequence (DNA): TGTGCCACCAGCGGCGGTGGCTACGAGCAGTTCTTC. This codes for CATSGGGYEQFF.

This clonotype was counted at least ten times. The chain recombines TRBV20-1 with TRBJ1-6, with D perhaps matching TRBD1 (6 bases). The V gene lost 0 bases and the J gene lost 0 bases, with 18 bases spanning the gap. There are 19 residues in the CDR3. The germline CDR1 and CDR2 sequences are DFQATT and SNEGSKA (reference sequence). DNA for the CDR3: TGCAGTGCTAGAGATCCTAGGCGGGGGGCAAGCTCCTATAATTCACCCCTCCACTTT. Translating it yields CSARDPRRGASSYNSPLHF.

This chain links TRBV20-1 with TRBJ2-5; D may match TRBD1 or TRBD2 (5 bases each). CDR3 size: 14 residues. Trimming removed 0 bases from V and 1 base from J, with 9 bases in between. Germline V CDR1 and CDR2: DFQATT, SNEGSKA (reference sequence). The DNA for the CDR3 is TGCAGTGCTAGAGATTCAGGGAGCCAAGAGACCCAGTACTTC. Translated, it gives CSARDSGSQETQYF.

The CDR3 sequence: CASSLRGAQNSPLHF. CDR3 nucleotides: TGTGCCAGCAGCTTACGGGGGGCCCAAAATTCACCCCTCCACTTT. The chain carries TRBV7-3 and TRBJ1-6; tentatively, D is TRBD1 (6 bases). Per the germline V gene, CDR1 is SGHTA and CDR2 is FQGTGA. There are 15 residues in the CDR3. V shed 2 bases and J shed 7 bases, with 12 bases lying between them.

This chain links TRBV2 with TRBJ1-2; no clear D. Germline CDR1 reads SNHLY; CDR2 reads FYNNEI. The CDR3 covers 10 residues. V was shortened by 5 bases and J by 8 bases, with 6 bases between the two germline ends. This chain's CDR3 is CASSYAGYTF. CDR3 in DNA: TGTGCCAGCAGTTATGCCGGCTACACCTTC.

The rearrangement links TRBV5-4 to TRBJ2-5; 7 positions match TRBD2. TRBJ2-7 explains the end of the DNA better; the J call may be wrong. The CDR3 consists of 14 residues. Per the germline V gene, CDR1 is SGHNT and CDR2 is YYREEE (reference sequence). The DNA for the CDR3 is TGTGCCAGCAGCCTGTGGGGGGGATCGGTCGAGCAGTACTTC. Protein: CASSLWGGSVEQYF.

The V call is TRBV20-1, the J call TRBJ2-1; no firm D call. The CDR3 loop spans 15 amino acids. V lost 1 base, J lost 4 bases, and 14 bases lay in between. CDR1 DFQATT and CDR2 SNEGSKA come from the germline V gene (reference sequence). DNA for the CDR3: TGCAGTGCTAGAGGTTCCCCGCTGGGGTACAATGAGCAGTTCTTC. Translation gives CSARGSPLGYNEQFF.

On this clonotype itself: This could be a read error, since a much larger clone is one nucleotide away. The chain joins TRBV18 to TRBJ2-1; D is unclear. Germline CDR1 is KGHSH and CDR2 is LQKENI. This CDR3 is built from 13 residues. Trimming removed 4 bases at V and 9 bases at J, with 13 bases between. CDR3 in amino acids: CASSHRRDGEQFF. In DNA form, the CDR3 reads TGTGCCAGCTCACATCGTCGAGATGGTGAGCAGTTCTTC.

V is TRBV12-3 or TRBV12-4 and J is TRBJ1-6; D is uncertain. The germline V and J ends were trimmed by 3 bases and 9 bases, with 6 bases remaining between them. The CDR3 totals 12 residues. The CDR3: CASSFSSSPLHF. The CDR3 nucleotides read TGTGCCAGCAGTTTCAGTAGTTCACCCCTCCACTTT.

V usage is TRBV20-1 and J usage is TRBJ2-3; tentative D call: TRBD2 (6 bases). Germline lookup yields CDR1 DFQATT and CDR2 SNEGSKA (reference sequence). Trimming shortened V by 6 bases and J by 2 bases, and 15 bases separated the two germline ends. The CDR3 extends over 14 amino acids. This CDR3 is CSARAGYNTDTQYF. The CDR3 region has the DNA TGCAGTGCGCGAGCGGGCTACAACACAGATACGCAGTATTTT.

V usage is TRBV10-2 and J usage is TRBJ2-3, with 8 positions matching TRBD1. The trim removed 10 bases at V and 3 bases at J, leaving 6 bases unmatched. The CDR3 contains 13 residues. Germline CDR1 and CDR2: WSHSY and SAAADI. In DNA, the CDR3 is TGCGCCACGCGACAGGGGCTGACAGATACGCAGTATTTT. This gives the protein CATRQGLTDTQYF.

This clonotype was seen more than once but under ten times. This chain uses TRBV5-1 with TRBJ2-5, with D unclear. CDR3 length: 14 residues. Germline CDR1 and CDR2: SGHRS and YFSETQ. The V and J ends lost 0 bases and 5 bases respectively, with 11 bases between them. CDR3 sequence: CASSLAQEKETQYF. Written as DNA, the CDR3 is TGCGCCAGCAGCTTGGCCCAGGAGAAGGAGACCCAGTACTTC.

This clonotype has at least ten counts. The junction differs from germline at one of its ends, possibly a read error. This chain uses TRBV12-3 or TRBV12-4 with TRBJ2-1, with a tentative D call TRBD1 (6 bases). The CDR3 sequence is 14 residues long. CDR3 sequence (DNA): TGTGCCAGCAGCTTAGCCAGGGGATACAATGAGCAGTTCTTC. The encoded protein is CASSLARGYNEQFF.

This clonotype was counted a few times. V usage is TRBV6-1 and J usage is TRBJ1-2; 9 bases match TRBD1. Germline V gene lookup returns CDR1 MNHNS and CDR2 SASEGT. This CDR3 comprises 14 residues. V lost 8 bases, J lost 0 bases, and 4 bases stayed unmatched. DNA for the CDR3: TGTGCCAGCCGACAGGGGGGAGCTAACTATGGCTACACCTTC. Protein: CASRQGGANYGYTF.

This clonotype was observed at least ten times. The chain employs TRBV20-1 and TRBJ2-1, with 11 bases lining up with TRBD2. Germline V gene sequence: CDR1 DFQATT, CDR2 SNEGSKA (reference sequence). The CDR3 contains 16 residues. With V trimmed by 6 bases and J by 2 bases, 9 bases remained unmatched. CDR3 DNA: TGCAGTGCCGTAACCGGGACTAGCGGCACCTACAATGAGCAGTTCTTC. Translated: CSAVTGTSGTYNEQFF.

Only a few counts were recorded for this clonotype. V and J are TRBV9 and TRBJ1-2; the match to TRBD1 covers 8 bases. CDR3 length: 15 residues. CDR1 and CDR2 (germline): SGDLS, YYNGEE. V was pared by 1 base and J by 7 bases, with 9 bases of the junction left unmatched. This chain's CDR3 is CASSVSGGPSSGYTF. CDR3 nucleotides: TGTGCCAGCAGCGTATCAGGGGGCCCTTCCTCTGGCTACACCTTC.